The 24 T cell receptor beta chains below come from one sample, sequenced in a study of immune evolution from preneoplasia to lung adenocarcinoma (dated by TCRdb to about 2021). Library generation was performed with the immunoSEQ multiplex PCR assay. TCRdb took this table from immuneACCESS and kept in-frame rearrangements with V and J called. Such tables lack part of the clones; where checked against another copy, unresolved V genes explain under half of the gap, and the rest is unexplained. The sample table records some 5,500 clones; less than 85% of these occur just once. The top ten constitute about 3.9% of the sample. The sequenced material came from FFPE adjacent normal lung tissue. These receptors all come from a person aged 70 to 79 with lung adenocarcinoma.

The gene calls are TRBV7-8 and TRBJ1-2, with D unclear. This CDR3 contains 12 residues. The V gene's germline CDR1 is SGHVS and CDR2 FQNEAQ. Deletions cut 1 base from V and 4 bases from J, with 4 bases between. The CDR3 DNA follows: TGTGCCAGCAGCTTAGTAAGCTATGGCTACACCTTC. Protein product: CASSLVSYGYTF.

CDR3: CASSPGTGGGNQPQHF. The CDR3 nucleotides read TGTGCCAGCAGCCCAGGGACAGGCGGAGGCAATCAGCCCCAGCATTTT. The V gene is TRBV7-8, the J gene TRBJ1-5, with 8 bases that match TRBD1. J gave up 2 bases and V 5 bases, and 8 bases lay outside the gene matches. CDR1 SGHVS and CDR2 FQNEAQ come from the germline V gene. The CDR3 spans 16 residues.

J is TRBJ2-7 and V is TRBV29-1; TRBD1 matches 9 bases. Germline V lookup: CDR1 SQVTM, CDR2 ANQGSEA. CDR3 length: 14 amino acids. The V segment lost 1 base and the J segment 0 bases; nucleotides outside the gene matches: 1. The CDR3 sequence: CSVEGTGDSYEQYF. Here the CDR3 DNA reads TGCAGCGTTGAAGGGACAGGGGACTCCTACGAGCAGTACTTC.

The CDR3 DNA reads as TGTGCCAGCACCCTACAGGGCATGAACACTGAAGCTTTCTTT. It is translated as CASTLQGMNTEAFF. The chain recombines TRBV7-9 with TRBJ1-1; D possibly corresponds to TRBD1 (6 bases). The CDR3 consists of 14 residues. CDR1 is SEHNR and CDR2 is FQNEAQ in the germline V gene (reference sequence). V was shortened by 7 bases and J by 0 bases, with 12 bases between the two germline ends.

About this clone itself: Because the CDR3's place on the DNA is in doubt, the DNA is left out and the CDR3 is given as listed by TCRdb. The J gene is TRBJ1-2, the V gene TRBV11-3; TRBD1 is the table's D call and was not checked against the DNA. The CDR3 extends over 12 residues, inclusive of both ends. In germline, CDR1 is SGHNT, CDR2 YENEEA. CDR3 sequence reads: CASSFGQGADTF.

This chain joins TRBV15 and TRBJ1-6; possible D gene TRBD1, 5 bases. V was clipped by 5 bases and J by 9 bases, with 14 bases between them. Germline lookup yields CDR1 LNHNV and CDR2 YYDKDF (reference sequence). The CDR3 covers 14 residues. In DNA, the CDR3 is TGTGCCACCAGCGCTCAGGGTAGGGGTTCACCCCTCCACTTT. It encodes CATSAQGRGSPLHF.

The V gene is TRBV5-1, the J gene TRBJ1-1; 8 bases are shared with TRBD1. Germline V gives CDR1 SGHRS, CDR2 YFSETQ. V lost 5 bases and J lost 5; bases outside the gene matches: 11. The CDR3 loop spans 15 amino acids. CDR3: CASRVTGQGGTEAFF. The CDR3 nucleotides read TGCGCCAGCAGGGTTACCGGACAGGGAGGGACTGAAGCTTTCTTT.

The chain links TRBV7-2 to TRBJ1-5; the D gene is possibly TRBD1 (5 bases). Germline loops: CDR1 SGHTA, CDR2 FQGNSA. The CDR3 runs to 13 residues. V lost 5 bases and J lost 8, with 13 bases in between. The CDR3, as DNA: TGTGCCAGCAGCCCTGGGGCCCATAAGCCCCAGCATTTT. Translated, it gives CASSPGAHKPQHF.

This rearrangement joins TRBV29-1 to TRBJ1-3; 7 bases match TRBD1. After removal of 5 bases from V and 0 bases from J, the junction contained 4 bases not matched to a gene. CDR1 and CDR2 from the germline V gene are SQVTM and ANQGSEA. The CDR3 totals 14 residues. This CDR3 is CSVTGQSSGNTIYF. DNA for the CDR3: TGCAGCGTTACGGGACAGAGCTCTGGAAACACCATATATTTT.

The chain links TRBV6-5 to TRBJ1-5; 11 nucleotides agree with TRBD1. Germline assignment: CDR1 MNHEY and CDR2 SVGAGI. Germline trimming cut 6 bases from V and 4 bases from J; bases unmatched to any gene: 5. The CDR3 has 15 amino acids. For the CDR3, the DNA is TGTGCCAGCAGCATTGGGACAGGGGGTAATCAGCCCCAGCATTTT. It encodes CASSIGTGGNQPQHF.

V gene TRBV27 combines with J gene TRBJ2-1; 8 bases map to TRBD2. Germline lookup yields CDR1 MNHEY and CDR2 SMNVEV (reference sequence). This CDR3 region has 13 residues. The V gene end was trimmed by 4 bases and the J gene end by 10 bases; junction bases not matched to a gene: 6. This CDR3 reads CASSYFLAGEQFF. In nucleotides, the CDR3 is TGTGCCAGCAGTTATTTCTTAGCGGGGGAGCAGTTCTTC.

This sequence joins TRBV5-1 and TRBJ1-2; TRBD1 is a possible D gene (6 bases). CDR1 SGHRS and CDR2 YFSETQ come from the germline V gene. The CDR3 contains 15 residues. V was trimmed by 0 bases and J by 6 bases, leaving 15 bases between them. CDR3 amino acids: CASSLAPGVKNGYTF. Written as DNA, the CDR3 is TGCGCCAGCAGCTTGGCCCCAGGGGTAAAGAATGGCTACACCTTC. Complete variable domain (other parts from reference TRBV5-1 and TRBJ1-2): KAGVTQTPRYLIKTRGQQVTLSCSPISGHRSVSWYQQTPGQGLQFLFEYFSETQRNKGNFPGRFSGRQFSNSRSEMNVSTLELGDSALYLCASSLAPGVKNGYTFGSGTRLTVV.

This sequence joins TRBV19 and TRBJ2-1, with D perhaps TRBD1 (5 bases). The germline CDR1 and CDR2 sequences are LNHDA and SQIVND (reference sequence). V lost 4 bases and J 7 bases, leaving 17 bases between the germline ends. The CDR3 is 15 residues long. Here the CDR3 reads CASSRQGSLGNEQFF. DNA for the CDR3: TGTGCCAGTAGTAGGCAGGGAAGCCTAGGAAATGAGCAGTTCTTC.

This chain joins TRBV28 and TRBJ2-1; the D gene is possibly TRBD1 (5 bases). Germline loops: CDR1 MDHEN, CDR2 SYDVKM. CDR3 size: 14 residues. Trimming took off 2 bases at V and 8 bases at J, with 13 bases between the two ends. CDR3 residues: CASSLQGSWYEQFF. The DNA of the CDR3 is TGTGCCAGCAGTTTACAGGGTTCTTGGTATGAGCAGTTCTTC.

The CDR3 loop reads CASSITRFTGGNNYGYTF. The CDR3, as DNA: TGTGCCAGTAGTATAACCCGTTTCACAGGGGGCAACAACTATGGCTACACCTTC. The gene calls are TRBV19 and TRBJ1-2; TRBD1 matches at 9 bases. After removal of 2 bases from V and 2 bases from J, the junction contained 12 bases not matched to a gene. Per germline, CDR1 LNHDA and CDR2 SQIVND (reference sequence). The CDR3 covers 18 residues.

This clone showed up just once. This chain uses TRBV4-1 with TRBJ1-3; D unresolved. Trimming removed 1 base at V and 0 bases at J, with 7 bases between. CDR1 and CDR2 from the germline V gene are MGHRA and YSYEKL. This CDR3 is 15 amino acids long. The chain's CDR3 is CASSQGTISGNTIYF. The CDR3 DNA is TGCGCCAGCAGCCAAGGCACCATCTCTGGAAACACCATATATTTT.

The chain carries TRBV18 and TRBJ1-3, with 8 positions matching TRBD1. Trimming at V came to 6 bases and at J to 0 bases, leaving 4 bases not matched to a gene. Germline V CDR1 and CDR2: KGHSH, LQKENI. The CDR3 contains 15 residues. DNA for the CDR3: TGTGCCAGCTCGGAGACAGGGGCCTCTGGAAACACCATATATTTT. Translated: CASSETGASGNTIYF.

The chain has TRBV5-1 and TRBJ1-1; D possibly corresponds to TRBD1 (5 bases). Trimming removed 5 bases at V and 2 bases at J, with 10 bases between. Germline loops: CDR1 SGHRS, CDR2 YFSETQ. The CDR3 consists of 13 residues. The CDR3, as DNA: TGCGCCAGCAGGCGGGACGCAAACACTGAAGCTTTCTTT. Its translation: CASRRDANTEAFF.

The rearrangement joins TRBV29-1 to TRBJ1-5; TRBD1 is a possible D gene (5 bases). Germline V CDR1 and CDR2: SQVTM, ANQGSEA. The V gene lost 3 bases and the J gene lost 9 bases, with 12 bases spanning the gap. The CDR3 consists of 12 residues. CDR3 nucleotide sequence: TGCAGCGTTGAGGGGGGAGATGGGCCCCAGCATTTT. Residues: CSVEGGDGPQHF.

The V and J genes are TRBV7-9 and TRBJ2-3; D is unresolved. The germline CDR1 and CDR2 sequences are SEHNR and FQNEAQ (reference sequence). Trimming removed 5 bases at V and 2 bases at J, with 5 bases between. The CDR3 runs to 12 residues. This CDR3 reads CASSPNTDTQYF. Written as DNA, the CDR3 is TGTGCCAGCAGCCCCAACACAGATACGCAGTATTTT.

The gene calls are TRBV28 and TRBJ2-3; possibly TRBD2 for D (7 bases). The CDR3 has 15 amino acids. The germline V gene has CDR1 MDHEN and CDR2 SYDVKM. The germline V and J ends were trimmed by 8 bases and 3 bases, with 18 bases remaining between them. The CDR3 is CASGPGGGETDTQYF. CDR3 nucleotides: TGTGCCAGCGGTCCTGGCGGGGGCGAAACAGATACGCAGTATTTT.

This clone was seen a handful of times. Other DNA sequences within the sample encode an identical CDR3. The rearrangement joins TRBV30 to TRBJ1-5; D perhaps matches TRBD1 (5 bases). CDR3 length: 14 amino acids. Germline-derived CDR1 and CDR2 are GTSNPN and SVGIG (reference sequence). Trimming cost V 0 bases and J 7 bases, with 13 bases left between them. CDR3 nucleotide sequence: TGTGCCTGGAGTGTGGGGGGTAAGGAACAGCCCCAGCATTTT. The encoded protein is CAWSVGGKEQPQHF. The full variable domain, with the rest looked up from reference TRBV30 and TRBJ1-5, is SQTIHQWPATLVQPVGSPLSLECTVEGTSNPNLYWYRQAAGRGLQLLFYSVGIGQISSEVPQNLSASRPQDRQFILSSKKLLLSDSGFYLCAWSVGGKEQPQHFGDGTRLSIL.

The V and J genes are TRBV29-1 and TRBJ2-1; maybe TRBD1 (6 bases). Germline V gene sequence: CDR1 SQVTM, CDR2 ANQGSEA. Trimming stripped 4 bases from V and 4 bases from J, with 11 bases between. This CDR3 is 13 amino acids long. The CDR3 loop reads CSVGKQGYNEQFF. The CDR3 DNA reads as TGCAGCGTTGGAAAACAGGGTTACAATGAGCAGTTCTTC.

This chain connects TRBV9 to TRBJ1-1, with D possibly TRBD1 on 6 matching bases. V gave up 4 bases and J gave up 4 bases, with 14 bases separating them. The CDR3 is made up of 14 amino acids. CDR1 is SGDLS and CDR2 is YYNGEE in the germline V gene. The CDR3 DNA follows: TGTGCCAGCAGCTATACAGGGTTGAGCACTGAAGCTTTCTTT. Its translation is CASSYTGLSTEAFF.